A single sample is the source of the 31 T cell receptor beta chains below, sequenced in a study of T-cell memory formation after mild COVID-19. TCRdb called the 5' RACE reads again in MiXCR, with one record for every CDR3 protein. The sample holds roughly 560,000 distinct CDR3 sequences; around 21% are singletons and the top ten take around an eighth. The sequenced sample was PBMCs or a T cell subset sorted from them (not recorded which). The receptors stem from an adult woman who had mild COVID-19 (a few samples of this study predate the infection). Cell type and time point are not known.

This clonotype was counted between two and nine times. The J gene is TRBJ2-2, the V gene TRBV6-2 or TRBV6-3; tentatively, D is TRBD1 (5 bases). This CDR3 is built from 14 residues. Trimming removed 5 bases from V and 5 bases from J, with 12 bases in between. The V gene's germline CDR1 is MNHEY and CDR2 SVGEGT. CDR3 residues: CASSPDILTGELFF. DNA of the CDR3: TGTGCCAGCAGTCCGGACATACTAACCGGGGAGCTGTTTTTT.

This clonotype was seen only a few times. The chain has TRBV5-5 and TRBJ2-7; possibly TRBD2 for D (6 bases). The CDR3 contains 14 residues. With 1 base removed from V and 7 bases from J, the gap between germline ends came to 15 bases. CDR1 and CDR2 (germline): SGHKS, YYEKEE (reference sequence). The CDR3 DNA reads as TGTGCCAGCAGCTTGTGGAGGGGAGCCCTGGAGCAGTACTTC. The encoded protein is CASSLWRGALEQYF.

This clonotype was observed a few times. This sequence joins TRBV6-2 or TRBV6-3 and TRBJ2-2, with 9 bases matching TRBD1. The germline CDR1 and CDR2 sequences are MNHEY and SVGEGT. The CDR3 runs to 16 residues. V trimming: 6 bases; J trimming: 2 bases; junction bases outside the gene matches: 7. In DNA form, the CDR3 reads TGTGCCAGCAGAAGCCTACAGGGGGCCAACACCGGGGAGCTGTTTTTT. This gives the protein CASRSLQGANTGELFF.

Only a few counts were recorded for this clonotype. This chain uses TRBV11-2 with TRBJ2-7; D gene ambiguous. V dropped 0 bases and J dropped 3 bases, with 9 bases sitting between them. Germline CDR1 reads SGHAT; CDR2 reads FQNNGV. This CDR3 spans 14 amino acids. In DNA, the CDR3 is TGTGCCAGCAGCTTAGACAGGACCTTCTACGAGCAGTACTTC. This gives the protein CASSLDRTFYEQYF.

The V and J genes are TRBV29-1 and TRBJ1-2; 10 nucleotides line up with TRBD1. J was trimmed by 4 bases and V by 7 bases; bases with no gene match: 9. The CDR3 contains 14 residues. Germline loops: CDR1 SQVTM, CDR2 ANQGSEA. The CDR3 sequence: CSARGTGEAYGYTF. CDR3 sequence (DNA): TGCAGCGCCCGAGGGACAGGGGAAGCCTATGGCTACACCTTC. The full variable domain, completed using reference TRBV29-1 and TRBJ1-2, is SAVISQKPSRDICQRGTSLTIQCQVDSQVTMMFWYRQQPGQSLTLIATANQGSEATYESGFVIDKFPISRPNLTFSTLTVSNMSPEDSSIYLCSARGTGEAYGYTFGSGTRLTVV.

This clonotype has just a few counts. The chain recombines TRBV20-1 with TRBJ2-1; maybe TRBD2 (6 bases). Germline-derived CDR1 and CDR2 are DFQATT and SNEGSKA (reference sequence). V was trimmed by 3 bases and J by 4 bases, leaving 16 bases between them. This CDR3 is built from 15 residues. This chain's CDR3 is CSASNSRGVYNEQFF. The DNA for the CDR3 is TGCAGTGCTAGTAATTCTCGCGGGGTTTACAATGAGCAGTTCTTC.

This chain's CDR3 is CASSQNRGSKETQYF. CDR3 coding DNA: TGTGCCAGCAGCCAAAACAGGGGATCGAAAGAGACCCAGTACTTC. The chain links TRBV14 to TRBJ2-5; 7 bases line up with TRBD1. The V gene's germline CDR1 is SGHDN and CDR2 FVKESK. V gave up 2 bases and J gave up 3 bases; unmatched junction bases: 6. The CDR3 loop spans 15 amino acids. Combining the CDR3 with reference TRBV14 and TRBJ2-5 gives the whole variable domain EAGVTQFPSHSVIEKGQTVTLRCDPISGHDNLYWYRRVMGKEIKFLLHFVKESKQDESGMPNNRFLAERTGGTYSTLKVQPAELEDSGVYFCASSQNRGSKETQYFGPGTRLLVL.

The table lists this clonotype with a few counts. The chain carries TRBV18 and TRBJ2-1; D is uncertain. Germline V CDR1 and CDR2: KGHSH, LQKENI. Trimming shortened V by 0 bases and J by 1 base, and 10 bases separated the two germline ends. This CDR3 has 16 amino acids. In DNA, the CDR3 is TGTGCCAGCTCACCACCCTCCGCGGCATCCTACAATGAGCAGTTCTTC. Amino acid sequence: CASSPPSAASYNEQFF.

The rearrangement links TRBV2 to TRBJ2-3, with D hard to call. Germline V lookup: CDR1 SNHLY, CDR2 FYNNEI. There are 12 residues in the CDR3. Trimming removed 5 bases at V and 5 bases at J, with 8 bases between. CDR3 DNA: TGTGCCAGCAGTATGGACGGAGATACGCAGTATTTT. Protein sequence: CASSMDGDTQYF.

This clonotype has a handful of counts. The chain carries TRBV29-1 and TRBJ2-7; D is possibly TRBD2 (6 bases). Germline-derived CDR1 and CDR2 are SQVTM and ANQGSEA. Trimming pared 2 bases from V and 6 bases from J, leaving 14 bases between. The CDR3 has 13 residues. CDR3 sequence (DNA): TGCAGCGTTGAACGGGGGACGACCGGCGAGCAGTACTTC. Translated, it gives CSVERGTTGEQYF.

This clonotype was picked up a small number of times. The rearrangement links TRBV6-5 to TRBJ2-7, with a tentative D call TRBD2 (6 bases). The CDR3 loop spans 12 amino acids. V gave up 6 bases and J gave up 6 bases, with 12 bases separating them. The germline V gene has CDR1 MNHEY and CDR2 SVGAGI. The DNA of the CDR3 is TGTGCCAGCAGGACTAGAGGTCGCGAGCAGTACTTC. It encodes CASRTRGREQYF.

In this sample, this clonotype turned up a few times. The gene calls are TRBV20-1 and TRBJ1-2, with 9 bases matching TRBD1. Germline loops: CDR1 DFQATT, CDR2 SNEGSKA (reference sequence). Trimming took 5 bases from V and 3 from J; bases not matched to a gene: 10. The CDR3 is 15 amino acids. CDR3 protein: CSASDNRGQDYGYTF. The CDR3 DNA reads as TGCAGTGCTTCTGACAACAGGGGGCAGGACTATGGCTACACCTTC.

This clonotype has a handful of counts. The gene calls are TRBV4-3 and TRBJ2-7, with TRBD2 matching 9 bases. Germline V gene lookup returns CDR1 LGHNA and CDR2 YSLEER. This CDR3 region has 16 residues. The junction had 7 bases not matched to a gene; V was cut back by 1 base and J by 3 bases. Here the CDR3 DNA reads TGCGCCAGCAGCCAAGGGATTGGGACTAGCTACTACGAGCAGTACTTC. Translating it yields CASSQGIGTSYYEQYF.

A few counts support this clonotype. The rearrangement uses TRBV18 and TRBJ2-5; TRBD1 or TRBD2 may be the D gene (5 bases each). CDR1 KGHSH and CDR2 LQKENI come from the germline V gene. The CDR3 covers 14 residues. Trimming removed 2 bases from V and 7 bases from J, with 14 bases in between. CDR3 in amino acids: CASSPIPGPGTQYF. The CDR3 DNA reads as TGTGCCAGCTCACCAATTCCGGGGCCGGGGACCCAGTACTTC.

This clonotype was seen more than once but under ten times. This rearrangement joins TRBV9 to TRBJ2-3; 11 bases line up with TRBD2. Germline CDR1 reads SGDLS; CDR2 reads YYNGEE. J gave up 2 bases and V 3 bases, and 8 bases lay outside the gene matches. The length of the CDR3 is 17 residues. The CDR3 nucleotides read TGTGCCAGCAGCGAGGCCCCTAGCGGGAGGCCCACAGATACGCAGTATTTT. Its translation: CASSEAPSGRPTDTQYF.

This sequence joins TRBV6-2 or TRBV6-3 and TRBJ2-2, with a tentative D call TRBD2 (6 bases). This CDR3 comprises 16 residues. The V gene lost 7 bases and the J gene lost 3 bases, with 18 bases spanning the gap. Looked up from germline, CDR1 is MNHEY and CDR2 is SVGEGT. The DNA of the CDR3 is TGTGCCAGCACCCGGATTGGGAGCGGGCACACCGGGGAGCTGTTTTTT. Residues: CASTRIGSGHTGELFF.

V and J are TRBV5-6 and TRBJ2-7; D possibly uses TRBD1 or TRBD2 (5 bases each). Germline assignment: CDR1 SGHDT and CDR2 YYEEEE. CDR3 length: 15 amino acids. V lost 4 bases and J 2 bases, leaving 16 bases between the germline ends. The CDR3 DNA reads TGTGCCAGCAGCCCTAGGGACCTCTCCCCCTACGAGCAGTACTTC. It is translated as CASSPRDLSPYEQYF.

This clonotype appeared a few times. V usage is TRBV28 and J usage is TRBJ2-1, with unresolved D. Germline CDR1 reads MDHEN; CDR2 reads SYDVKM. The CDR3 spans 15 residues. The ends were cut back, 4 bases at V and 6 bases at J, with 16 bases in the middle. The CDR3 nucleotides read TGTGCCAGCAGTTGGGTCATAATAGGTGGCAATGAGCAGTTCTTC. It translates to CASSWVIIGGNEQFF.

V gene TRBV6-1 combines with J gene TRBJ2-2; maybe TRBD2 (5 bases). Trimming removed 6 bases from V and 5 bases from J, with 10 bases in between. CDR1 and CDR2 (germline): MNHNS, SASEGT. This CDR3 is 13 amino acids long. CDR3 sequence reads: CASRPTGTGELFF. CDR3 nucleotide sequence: TGTGCCAGCAGACCAACGGGAACCGGGGAGCTGTTTTTT.

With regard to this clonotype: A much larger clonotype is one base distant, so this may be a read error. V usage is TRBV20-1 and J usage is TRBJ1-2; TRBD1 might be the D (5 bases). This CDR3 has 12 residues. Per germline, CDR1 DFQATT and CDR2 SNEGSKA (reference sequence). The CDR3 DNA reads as TGCAGTGCTAGAGATTGGGGCTATTGCTACACCTTC. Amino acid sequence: CSARDWGYCYTF.

The CDR3, as DNA: TGTGCCAGCAGTACCGTACTGGGGCGGGGCACCCAGTACTTC. Its translation: CASSTVLGRGTQYF. The rearrangement joins TRBV27 to TRBJ2-5, with D maybe TRBD2 (6 bases). Trimming shortened V by 5 bases and J by 8 bases, and 18 bases separated the two germline ends. CDR3 length: 14 amino acids. CDR1 and CDR2 (germline): MNHEY, SMNVEV (reference sequence).

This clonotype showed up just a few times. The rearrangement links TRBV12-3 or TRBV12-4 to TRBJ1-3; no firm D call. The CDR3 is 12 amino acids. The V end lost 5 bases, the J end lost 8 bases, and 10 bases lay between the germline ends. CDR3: CASSLYVYTIYF. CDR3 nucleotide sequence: TGTGCCAGCAGTCTGTATGTGTACACCATATATTTT.

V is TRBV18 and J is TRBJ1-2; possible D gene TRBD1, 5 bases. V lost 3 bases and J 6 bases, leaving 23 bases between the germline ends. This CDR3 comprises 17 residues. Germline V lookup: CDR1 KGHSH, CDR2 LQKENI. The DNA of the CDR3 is TGTGCCAGCTCACCGTCAGTGGGACCGCCTAGTGACAATGGCTACACCTTC. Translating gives CASSPSVGPPSDNGYTF.

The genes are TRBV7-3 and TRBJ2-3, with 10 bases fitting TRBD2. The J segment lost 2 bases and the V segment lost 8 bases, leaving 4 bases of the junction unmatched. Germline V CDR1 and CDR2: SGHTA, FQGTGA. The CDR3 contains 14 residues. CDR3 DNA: TGTGCCAGCTCAGCGGGAGGGGTCACAGATACGCAGTATTTT. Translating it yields CASSAGGVTDTQYF.

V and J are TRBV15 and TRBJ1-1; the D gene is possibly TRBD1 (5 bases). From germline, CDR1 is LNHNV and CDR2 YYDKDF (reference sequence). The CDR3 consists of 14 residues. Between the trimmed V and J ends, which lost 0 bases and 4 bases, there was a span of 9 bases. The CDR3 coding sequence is TGTGCCACCAGCAGAGATCGGGGGTCCACTGAAGCTTTCTTT. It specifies CATSRDRGSTEAFF.

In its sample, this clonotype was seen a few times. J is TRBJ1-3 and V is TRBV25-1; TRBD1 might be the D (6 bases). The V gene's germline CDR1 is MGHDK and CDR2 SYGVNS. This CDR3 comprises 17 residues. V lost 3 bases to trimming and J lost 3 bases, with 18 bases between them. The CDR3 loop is CASSDPIGGKGGNTIYF. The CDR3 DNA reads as TGTGCCAGCAGTGATCCGATAGGGGGAAAAGGTGGAAACACCATATATTTT.

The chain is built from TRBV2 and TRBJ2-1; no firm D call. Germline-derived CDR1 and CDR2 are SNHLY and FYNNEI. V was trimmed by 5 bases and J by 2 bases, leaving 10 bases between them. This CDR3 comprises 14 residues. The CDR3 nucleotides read TGTGCCAGCAGTCGGCGTCTCACCTACAATGAGCAGTTCTTC. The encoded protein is CASSRRLTYNEQFF.

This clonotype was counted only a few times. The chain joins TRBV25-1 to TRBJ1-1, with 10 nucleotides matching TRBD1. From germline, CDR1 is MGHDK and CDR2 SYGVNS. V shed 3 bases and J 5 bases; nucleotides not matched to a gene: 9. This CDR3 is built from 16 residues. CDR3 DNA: TGTGCCAGCAGTGACGACAGGGGGCTGAAGGGGACTGAAGCTTTCTTT. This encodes CASSDDRGLKGTEAFF.

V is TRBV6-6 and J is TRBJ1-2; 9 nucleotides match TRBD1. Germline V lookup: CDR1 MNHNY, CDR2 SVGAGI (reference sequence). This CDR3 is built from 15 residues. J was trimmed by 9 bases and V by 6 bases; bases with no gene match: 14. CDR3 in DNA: TGTGCCAGCAGACCTTTCCTGGACAGGGGAGAGAGCTACACCTTC. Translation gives CASRPFLDRGESYTF.

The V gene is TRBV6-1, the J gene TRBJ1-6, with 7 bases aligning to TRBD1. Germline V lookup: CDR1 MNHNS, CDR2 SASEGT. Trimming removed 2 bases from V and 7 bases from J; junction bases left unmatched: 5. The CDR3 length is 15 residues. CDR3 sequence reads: CASSERQGNNSPLHF. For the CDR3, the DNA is TGTGCCAGCAGTGAAAGACAGGGAAACAATTCACCCCTCCACTTT.

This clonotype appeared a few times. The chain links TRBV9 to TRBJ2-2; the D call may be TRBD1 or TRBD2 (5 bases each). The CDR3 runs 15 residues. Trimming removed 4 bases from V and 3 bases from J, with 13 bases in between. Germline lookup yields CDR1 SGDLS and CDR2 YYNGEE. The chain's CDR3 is CASSPQGPYTGELFF. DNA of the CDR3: TGTGCCAGCAGCCCTCAGGGACCCTACACCGGGGAGCTGTTTTTT.